In this sample, the clone carrying this T cell receptor beta chain turned up once. Its specificity is not known. The data were taken from a study of cytomegalovirus exposure and HLA in healthy donors. As for the study in general: HLA-typed donors were the source of 90 million or so unique TCRs, which an early data release held. Broader study findings: A later analysis linked a missense DCLRE1C variant to TCR beta V- and J-gene trimming. The analysis excluded some indistinguishable V segments, including TRBV6-2 and TRBV6-3. About 87% or about 30% of the time was how often most TCR beta V segments were productive, according to an earlier analysis.

The CDR3 totals 14 residues. The V gene's germline CDR1 is SGHRS and CDR2 YFSETQ. Deletions cut 5 bases from V and 4 bases from J, with 12 bases between. This PCR relied on a set of 60 Vbeta primers and 13 Jbeta primers. TCRdb keeps only in-frame clones here, not all; method: immunoSEQ multiplex PCR. The data contain nearly 200,000 clones, roughly 73% of them singletons. The chain has TRBV5-1 and TRBJ1-4; possibly TRBD1 for D (5 bases). The sample consisted of PBMCs. The receptor was isolated from a woman in her twenties or thirties in good health and CMV-seropositive. The CDR3, as DNA: TGCGCCAGCAGGCCGATGGGGGGTAATGAAAAACTGTTTTTT. It encodes CASRPMGGNEKLFF.